These 25 T cell receptor beta chains came from one sample sequenced in a study of CD8 T cells in ankylosing spondylitis. TCRdb processed the 5' RACE reads anew with MiXCR; each CDR3 protein has one entry. The data show 200,000 to 300,000 distinct CDR3 sequences, with less than 10% seen just once and approximately 6.2% held by the top ten. The sequenced sample consisted of blood, either unsorted or a sorted T cell fraction (not recorded which). These receptors originate from a male donor with ankylosing spondylitis or in good health (not recorded which).

This clonotype was seen many times. The gene calls are TRBV5-1 and TRBJ2-3; tentative D call: TRBD2 (6 bases). Germline V gene lookup returns CDR1 SGHRS and CDR2 YFSETQ. Trimming took off 0 bases at V and 4 bases at J, with 15 bases between the two ends. The CDR3 is 16 residues long. CDR3 residues: CASSLVWGDGSDTQYF. The CDR3 bases are TGCGCCAGCAGCTTGGTGTGGGGGGATGGGTCAGATACGCAGTATTTT.

A word on this clonotype: A read error may explain this, as a much larger clone is one base away. The CDR3 bases are TGCAGCGTCTACAGGGGCCCACTCTACGAGCAGCACTTC. It specifies CSVYRGPLYEQHF. The rearrangement links TRBV29-1 to TRBJ2-7, with TRBD1 matching over 7 bases. The length of the CDR3 is 13 residues. Per germline, CDR1 SQVTM and CDR2 ANQGSEA.

This clonotype has only a few counts. V usage is TRBV7-2 and J usage is TRBJ2-1; 8 positions match TRBD2. The CDR3 consists of 15 residues. Germline CDR1 is SGHTA and CDR2 is FQGNSA. Trimming removed 5 bases from V and 6 bases from J; junction bases left unmatched: 9. The CDR3 reads CASSGPPGLGNEQFF. CDR3 DNA: TGTGCCAGCAGCGGCCCTCCGGGACTAGGCAATGAGCAGTTCTTC. Together with reference TRBV7-2 and TRBJ2-1, the CDR3 gives the full variable domain: GAGVSQSPSNKVTEKGKDVELRCDPISGHTALYWYRQSLGQGLEFLIYFQGNSAPDKSGLPSDRFSAERTGGSVSTLTIQRTQQEDSAVYLCASSGPPGLGNEQFFGPGTRLTVL.

The table lists this clonotype with a few counts. The chain carries TRBV20-1 and TRBJ2-3, with a possible D match to TRBD1 (5 bases). Germline V gene sequence: CDR1 DFQATT, CDR2 SNEGSKA (reference sequence). Deletions cut 4 bases from V and 6 bases from J, with 14 bases between. This CDR3 region has 13 residues. The CDR3 loop reads CSAKRGQGDTQYF. In DNA form, the CDR3 reads TGCAGTGCTAAACGTGGGCAGGGCGATACGCAGTATTTT.

The V gene is TRBV5-1, the J gene TRBJ2-1; 10 bases line up with TRBD2. This CDR3 contains 18 residues. Germline trimming cut 0 bases from V and 2 bases from J; bases unmatched to any gene: 8. Germline CDR1 SGHRS, CDR2 YFSETQ. CDR3 protein: CASSLVGSGRAAYNEQFF. CDR3 nucleotide sequence: TGCGCCAGCAGCTTGGTGGGAAGCGGGAGGGCTGCCTACAATGAGCAGTTCTTC.

This clonotype occurred many times. The chain links TRBV20-1 to TRBJ2-6, with unresolved D. CDR1 and CDR2 (germline): DFQATT, SNEGSKA (reference sequence). There are 13 residues in the CDR3. Trimming removed 6 bases from V and 0 bases from J, with 6 bases in between. The CDR3 here is CSAPASGANVLTF. CDR3 DNA: TGCAGTGCCCCGGCCTCTGGGGCCAACGTCCTGACTTTC.

In this sample, this clonotype turned up many times. For the CDR3, the DNA is TGCGCCAGCAGCTTGCAGGGACCCCCGAACACTGAAGCTTTCTTT. This sequence encodes CASSLQGPPNTEAFF. The J gene is TRBJ1-1, the V gene TRBV5-1; D is perhaps TRBD1 (5 bases). The V gene lost 1 base and the J gene lost 1 base, with 11 bases spanning the gap. Germline CDR1 SGHRS, CDR2 YFSETQ. This CDR3 comprises 15 residues. Drawing the rest from reference TRBV5-1 and TRBJ1-1, the complete variable domain is KAGVTQTPRYLIKTRGQQVTLSCSPISGHRSVSWYQQTPGQGLQFLFEYFSETQRNKGNFPGRFSGRQFSNSRSEMNVSTLELGDSALYLCASSLQGPPNTEAFFGQGTRLTVV.

This clonotype was seen ten or more times. J is TRBJ1-5 and V is TRBV6-5, with D hard to call. Trimming pared 0 bases from V and 9 bases from J, leaving 6 bases between. CDR3 length equals 12 residues. Germline CDR1 and CDR2: MNHEY and SVGAGI. This CDR3 is CASSYSGGPQHF. Written as DNA, the CDR3 is TGTGCCAGCAGTTACTCCGGAGGGCCCCAGCATTTT.

This clonotype was recorded at least ten times. This sequence joins TRBV27 and TRBJ2-1, with no clear D. Trimming took off 10 bases at V and 2 bases at J, with 9 bases between the two ends. The germline V gene encodes CDR1 MNHEY and CDR2 SMNVEV (reference sequence). The CDR3 is 12 amino acids. Here the CDR3 reads CATRSAYNEQFF. DNA for the CDR3: TGTGCCACCCGCAGCGCCTACAATGAGCAGTTCTTC.

This clonotype was seen more than once but under ten times. The V and J genes are TRBV5-1 and TRBJ2-2, with 8 nucleotides matching TRBD2. CDR3 length: 15 amino acids. The ends lost 5 bases at V and 7 bases at J; junction bases unmatched: 10. Germline loops: CDR1 SGHRS, CDR2 YFSETQ. In DNA, the CDR3 is TGCGCCAGCAGTTCCGGGACTAGTCCTATCGGGGAGCTGTTTTTT. Translating it yields CASSSGTSPIGELFF.

Ten or more counts support this clonotype. The genes are TRBV27 and TRBJ2-7; 9 nucleotides align to TRBD1. Per germline, CDR1 MNHEY and CDR2 SMNVEV (reference sequence). The CDR3 extends over 14 amino acids. J lost 4 bases, V lost 11 bases, and 12 bases had no gene match. The CDR3 DNA reads as TGTGCCTCCAGCCCGGACAGGGGTGTGTACGAGCAGTACTTC. It encodes CASSPDRGVYEQYF.

The rearrangement uses TRBV7-2 and TRBJ2-1, with D tentatively TRBD1 or TRBD2 (6 bases each). V lost 10 bases and J 5 bases, leaving 15 bases between the germline ends. The CDR3 spans 13 residues. Germline CDR1 is SGHTA and CDR2 is FQGNSA. The CDR3 here is CANRRGNDNEQFF. The CDR3 nucleotides read TGTGCCAATAGGAGGGGGAACGACAATGAGCAGTTCTTC.

This clonotype was seen many times. This CDR3 reads CATEGTGNTIYF. In DNA, the CDR3 is TGTGCCACCGAAGGCACAGGAAACACCATATATTTT. The chain is built from TRBV24-1 and TRBJ1-3; no clear D gene. The CDR3 has 12 amino acids. Trimming pared 9 bases from V and 4 bases from J, leaving 9 bases between. Per germline, CDR1 KGHDR and CDR2 SFDVKD.

This clonotype showed up many times. The J gene is TRBJ1-3, the V gene TRBV10-3; tentatively, D is TRBD1 (6 bases). V lost 3 bases, J lost 2 bases, and 11 bases lay in between. The germline V gene encodes CDR1 ENHRY and CDR2 SYGVKD. The CDR3 extends over 15 amino acids. The CDR3 DNA is TGTGCCATCAGTGAAATCGCAGGGGCTGGAAACACCATATATTTT. It codes for CAISEIAGAGNTIYF.

This clonotype was detected ten times or more. V usage is TRBV3-1 and J usage is TRBJ2-3, with 8 bases that match TRBD2. This CDR3 is built from 17 residues. V trimming: 4 bases; J trimming: 1 base; junction bases outside the gene matches: 10. The germline V gene encodes CDR1 LGHDT and CDR2 YNNKEL (reference sequence). The CDR3 reads CASSPPRLAGRTDTQYF. CDR3 in DNA: TGTGCCAGCAGCCCCCCACGGCTAGCGGGCCGCACAGATACGCAGTATTTT.

Ten or more counts support this clonotype. The gene calls are TRBV5-1 and TRBJ1-4; possibly TRBD1 for D (5 bases). Trimming pared 10 bases from V and 4 bases from J, leaving 14 bases between. The CDR3 loop spans 13 amino acids. In germline, CDR1 is SGHRS, CDR2 YFSETQ. The CDR3 region is CASAGGDNEKLFF. The CDR3 DNA sequence: TGCGCCTCTGCCGGGGGAGATAATGAAAAACTGTTTTTT. Together with reference TRBV5-1 and TRBJ1-4, the CDR3 gives the full variable domain: KAGVTQTPRYLIKTRGQQVTLSCSPISGHRSVSWYQQTPGQGLQFLFEYFSETQRNKGNFPGRFSGRQFSNSRSEMNVSTLELGDSALYLCASAGGDNEKLFFGSGTQLSVL.

In this sample, this clonotype turned up many times. This rearrangement joins TRBV27 to TRBJ2-1; D is perhaps TRBD1 or TRBD2 (5 bases each). Germline V gene sequence: CDR1 MNHEY, CDR2 SMNVEV (reference sequence). The CDR3 is made up of 16 amino acids. Trimming took 5 bases from V and 8 from J, leaving 22 bases between them. DNA for the CDR3: TGTGCCAGCAGTCTAATCCGGGACCGAGCTAGAGATGAGCAGTTCTTC. Translated: CASSLIRDRARDEQFF.

For this clonotype: It may be a read error: a sequence one base away is much more abundant. This chain uses TRBV20-1 with TRBJ2-7, with 9 bases lining up with TRBD2. CDR3 length equals 14 residues. Germline loops: CDR1 DFQATT, CDR2 SNEGSKA (reference sequence). As DNA, the CDR3 is TGCAGTGCCCGTCTAGCGGGATACCCCTACGAGCGGTACTTC. Encoded protein: CSARLAGYPYERYF.

This clonotype was counted a few times. The chain links TRBV27 to TRBJ1-6; the D is unclear. CDR3 length: 15 amino acids. Looked up from germline, CDR1 is MNHEY and CDR2 is SMNVEV (reference sequence). With 4 bases removed from V and 4 bases from J, the gap between germline ends came to 11 bases. The CDR3 nucleotides are TGTGCCAGCAGTTCCTCACGGATATATAATTCACCCCTCCACTTT. This encodes CASSSSRIYNSPLHF.

This clonotype showed up just a few times. The chain employs TRBV3-1 and TRBJ2-4, with a weak D call TRBD2 (7 bases). The CDR3 covers 17 residues. The V and J ends lost 4 bases and 12 bases respectively, with 28 bases between them. The germline V gene encodes CDR1 LGHDT and CDR2 YNNKEL (reference sequence). Here the CDR3 DNA reads TGTGCCAGCAGCCCCCCCCTTATTGGCGGGGGCCCCGGGGGTCAGTACTTC. This encodes CASSPPLIGGGPGGQYF.

The table lists this clonotype with many counts. The V and J genes are TRBV6-1 and TRBJ2-3; TRBD2 aligns across 7 bases. V gave up 5 bases and J gave up 4 bases; unmatched junction bases: 9. Germline V gene sequence: CDR1 MNHNS, CDR2 SASEGT. The CDR3 consists of 15 residues. CDR3 bases: TGTGCCAGCAGTACCTTTCGCGGGAGCGCAGATACGCAGTATTTT. This sequence encodes CASSTFRGSADTQYF.

This clonotype occurred many times. As DNA, the CDR3 is TGTGCCAGCAGCTCTTTTACCGGGACTTCCAATACGCAGTATTTT. It specifies CASSSFTGTSNTQYF. V and J are TRBV9 and TRBJ2-3, with D perhaps TRBD2 (6 bases). Germline V lookup: CDR1 SGDLS, CDR2 YYNGEE. V gave up 4 bases and J gave up 7 bases, with 19 bases separating them. The CDR3 has 15 residues.

This clonotype has ten or more counts. The chain joins TRBV20-1 to TRBJ2-7; D is uncertain. The CDR3 has 12 amino acids. V was pared by 3 bases and J by 0 bases, with 6 bases between. Germline-derived CDR1 and CDR2 are DFQATT and SNEGSKA (reference sequence). The CDR3 DNA reads TGCAGTGCTAGTCGGACCTCCTACGAGCAGTACTTC. It yields the protein CSASRTSYEQYF.

This clonotype was recorded many times. This sequence joins TRBV29-1 and TRBJ1-1; tentatively, D is TRBD1 (5 bases). The CDR3 consists of 15 residues. The germline V and J ends were trimmed by 0 bases and 1 base, with 12 bases remaining between them. Germline CDR1 is SQVTM and CDR2 is ANQGSEA. The CDR3 DNA sequence: TGCAGCGTTGAAGACATCGAGGGGACGAACACTGAAGCTTTCTTT. This sequence encodes CSVEDIEGTNTEAFF.

At least ten counts were recorded for this clonotype. This chain's CDR3 is CSVQGRSEKLFF. Written as DNA, the CDR3 is TGCAGCGTCCAGGGACGGTCCGAAAAACTGTTTTTT. V is TRBV29-1 and J is TRBJ1-4; TRBD1 might be the D (5 bases). This CDR3 is built from 12 residues. The V end lost 6 bases, the J end lost 8 bases, and 13 bases lay between the germline ends. CDR1 and CDR2 (germline): SQVTM, ANQGSEA.